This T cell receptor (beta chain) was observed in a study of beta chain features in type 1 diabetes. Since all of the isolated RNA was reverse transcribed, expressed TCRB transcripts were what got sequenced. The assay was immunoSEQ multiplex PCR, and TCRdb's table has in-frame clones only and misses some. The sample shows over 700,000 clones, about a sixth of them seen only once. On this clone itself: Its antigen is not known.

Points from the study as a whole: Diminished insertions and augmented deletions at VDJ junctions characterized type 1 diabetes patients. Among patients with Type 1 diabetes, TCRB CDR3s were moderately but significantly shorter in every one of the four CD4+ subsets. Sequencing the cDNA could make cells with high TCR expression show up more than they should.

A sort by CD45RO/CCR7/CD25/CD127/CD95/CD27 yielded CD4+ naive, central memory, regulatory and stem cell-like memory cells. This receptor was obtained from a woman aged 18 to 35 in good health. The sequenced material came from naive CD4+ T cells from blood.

CDR3 nucleotide sequence: TGTGCCAGTAGTTTTAGACAGGGGCAAGCTTTCTTT. Residues: CASSFRQGQAFF. V is TRBV19 and J is TRBJ1-1, with 8 bases aligning to TRBD1. Germline CDR1 and CDR2: LNHDA and SQIVND (reference sequence). This CDR3 has 12 residues. V lost 5 bases to trimming and J lost 9 bases; unmatched junction nucleotides: 5.